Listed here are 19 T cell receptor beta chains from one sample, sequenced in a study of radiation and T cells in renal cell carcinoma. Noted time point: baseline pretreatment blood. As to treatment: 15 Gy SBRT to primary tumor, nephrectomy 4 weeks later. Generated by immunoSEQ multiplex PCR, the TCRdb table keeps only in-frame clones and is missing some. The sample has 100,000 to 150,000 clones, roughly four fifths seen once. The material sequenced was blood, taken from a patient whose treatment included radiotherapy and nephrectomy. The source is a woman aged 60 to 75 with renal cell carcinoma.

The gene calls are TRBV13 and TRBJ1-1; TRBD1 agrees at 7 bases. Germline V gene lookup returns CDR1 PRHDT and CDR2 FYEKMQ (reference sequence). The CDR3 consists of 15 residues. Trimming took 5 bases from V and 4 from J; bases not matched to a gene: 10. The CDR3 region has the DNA TGTGCCAGCAGCCCGATCAGGGGGGTGGGCACTGAAGCTTTCTTT. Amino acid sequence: CASSPIRGVGTEAFF. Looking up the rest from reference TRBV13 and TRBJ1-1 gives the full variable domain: AAGVIQSPRHLIKEKRETATLKCYPIPRHDTVYWYQQGPGQDPQFLISFYEKMQSDKGSIPDRFSAQQFSDYHSELNMSSLELGDSALYFCASSPIRGVGTEAFFGQGTRLTVV.

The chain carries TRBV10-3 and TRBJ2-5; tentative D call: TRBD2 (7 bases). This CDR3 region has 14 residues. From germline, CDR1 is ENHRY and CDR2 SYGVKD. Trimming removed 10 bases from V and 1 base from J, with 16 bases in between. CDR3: CATGGAAGQETQYF. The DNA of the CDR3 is TGTGCCACTGGGGGGGCGGCGGGCCAAGAGACCCAGTACTTC.

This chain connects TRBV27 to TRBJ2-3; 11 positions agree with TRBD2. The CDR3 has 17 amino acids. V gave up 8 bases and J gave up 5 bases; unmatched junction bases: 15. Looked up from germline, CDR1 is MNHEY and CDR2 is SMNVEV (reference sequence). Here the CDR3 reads CASGYVGSGGAKDTQYF. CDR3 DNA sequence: TGTGCCAGCGGATACGTAGGTAGCGGGGGGGCCAAAGATACGCAGTATTTT.

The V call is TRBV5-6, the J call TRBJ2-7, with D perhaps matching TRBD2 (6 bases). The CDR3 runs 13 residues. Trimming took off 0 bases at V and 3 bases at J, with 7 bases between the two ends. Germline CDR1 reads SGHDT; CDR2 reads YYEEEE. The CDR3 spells CASSLDGSYEQYF. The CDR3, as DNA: TGTGCCAGCAGCTTGGACGGGAGCTACGAGCAGTACTTC.

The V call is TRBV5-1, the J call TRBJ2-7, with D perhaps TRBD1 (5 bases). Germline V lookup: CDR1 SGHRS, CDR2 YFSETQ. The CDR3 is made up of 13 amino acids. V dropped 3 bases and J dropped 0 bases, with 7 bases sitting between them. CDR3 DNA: TGCGCCAGCAGCTCGGACATCTCCTACGAGCAGTACTTC. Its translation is CASSSDISYEQYF.

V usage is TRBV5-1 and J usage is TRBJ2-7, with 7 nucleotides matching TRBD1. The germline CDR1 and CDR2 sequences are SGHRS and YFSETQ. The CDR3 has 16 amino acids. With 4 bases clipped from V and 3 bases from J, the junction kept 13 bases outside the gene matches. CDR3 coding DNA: TGCGCCAGCAGCCGGACCCGGGACAGTGGTCTCTACGAGCAGTACTTC. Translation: CASSRTRDSGLYEQYF.

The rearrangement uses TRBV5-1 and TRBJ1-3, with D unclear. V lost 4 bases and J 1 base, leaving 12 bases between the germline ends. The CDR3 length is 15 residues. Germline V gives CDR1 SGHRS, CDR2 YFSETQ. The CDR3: CASSPPRGSGNTIYF. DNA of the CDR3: TGCGCCAGCAGCCCGCCCCGGGGTTCTGGAAACACCATATATTTT.

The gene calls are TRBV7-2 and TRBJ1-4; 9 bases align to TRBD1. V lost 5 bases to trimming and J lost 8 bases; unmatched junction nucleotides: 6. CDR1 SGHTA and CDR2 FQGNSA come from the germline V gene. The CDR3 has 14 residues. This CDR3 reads CASSVPGTGEKLFF. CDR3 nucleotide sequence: TGTGCCAGCAGCGTACCCGGGACAGGGGAAAAACTGTTTTTT. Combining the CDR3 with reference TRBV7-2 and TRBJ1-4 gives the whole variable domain GAGVSQSPSNKVTEKGKDVELRCDPISGHTALYWYRQSLGQGLEFLIYFQGNSAPDKSGLPSDRFSAERTGGSVSTLTIQRTQQEDSAVYLCASSVPGTGEKLFFGSGTQLSVL.

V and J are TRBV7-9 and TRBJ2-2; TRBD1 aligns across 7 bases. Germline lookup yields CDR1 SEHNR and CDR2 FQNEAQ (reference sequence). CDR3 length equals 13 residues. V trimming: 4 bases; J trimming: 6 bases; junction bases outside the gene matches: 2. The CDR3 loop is CASSYQGAGELFF. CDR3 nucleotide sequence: TGTGCCAGCAGCTACCAGGGGGCCGGGGAGCTGTTTTTT.

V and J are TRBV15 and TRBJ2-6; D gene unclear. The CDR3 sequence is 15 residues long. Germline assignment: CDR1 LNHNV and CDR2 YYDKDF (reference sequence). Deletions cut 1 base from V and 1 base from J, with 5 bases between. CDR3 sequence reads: CATSRASSGANVLTF. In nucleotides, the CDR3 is TGTGCCACCAGCAGAGCAAGTTCTGGGGCCAACGTCCTGACTTTC.

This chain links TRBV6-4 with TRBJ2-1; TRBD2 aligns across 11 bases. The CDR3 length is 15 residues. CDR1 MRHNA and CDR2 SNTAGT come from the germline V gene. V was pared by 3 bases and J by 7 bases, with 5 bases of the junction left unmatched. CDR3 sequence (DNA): TGTGCCAGCAGTGATGGGTCTAGCGGGAGGAATGAGCAGTTCTTC. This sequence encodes CASSDGSSGRNEQFF.

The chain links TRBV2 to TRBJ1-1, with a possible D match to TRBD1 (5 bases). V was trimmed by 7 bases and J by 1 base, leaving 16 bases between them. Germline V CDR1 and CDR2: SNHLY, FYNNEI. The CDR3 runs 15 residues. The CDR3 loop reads CASMPWGGTNTEAFF. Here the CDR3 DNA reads TGTGCCAGCATGCCCTGGGGTGGGACGAACACTGAAGCTTTCTTT.

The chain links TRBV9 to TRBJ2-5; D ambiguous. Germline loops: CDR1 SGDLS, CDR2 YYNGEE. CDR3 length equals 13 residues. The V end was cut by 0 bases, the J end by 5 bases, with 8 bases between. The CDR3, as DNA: TGTGCCAGCAGCGTAGAGGCCGAGGAGACCCAGTACTTC. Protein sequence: CASSVEAEETQYF.

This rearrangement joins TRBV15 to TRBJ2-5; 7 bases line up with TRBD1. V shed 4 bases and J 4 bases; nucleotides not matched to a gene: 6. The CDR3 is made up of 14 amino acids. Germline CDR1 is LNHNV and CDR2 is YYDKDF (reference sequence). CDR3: CATSTRGGSETQYF. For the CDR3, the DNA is TGTGCCACCAGCACCCGAGGGGGCTCAGAGACCCAGTACTTC.

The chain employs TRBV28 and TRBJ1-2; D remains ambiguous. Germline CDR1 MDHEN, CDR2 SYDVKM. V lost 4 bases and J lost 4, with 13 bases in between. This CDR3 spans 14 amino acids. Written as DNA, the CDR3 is TGTGCCAGCAGTTCGCCCCAGCCAAGCTATGGCTACACCTTC. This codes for CASSSPQPSYGYTF.

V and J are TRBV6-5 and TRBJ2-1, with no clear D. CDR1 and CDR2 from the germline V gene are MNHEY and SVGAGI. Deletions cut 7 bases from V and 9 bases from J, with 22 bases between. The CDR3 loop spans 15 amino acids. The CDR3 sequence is CASTNADIVGGEQFF. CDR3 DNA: TGTGCCAGCACCAACGCCGACATCGTCGGCGGTGAGCAGTTCTTC.

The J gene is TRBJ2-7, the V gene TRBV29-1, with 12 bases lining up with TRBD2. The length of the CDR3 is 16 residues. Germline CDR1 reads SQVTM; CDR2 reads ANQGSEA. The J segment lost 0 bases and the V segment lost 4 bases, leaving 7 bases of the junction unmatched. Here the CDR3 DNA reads TGCAGCGTTGTGGGACTAGCGGGTGTGAGCTCCTACGAGCAGTACTTC. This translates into CSVVGLAGVSSYEQYF.

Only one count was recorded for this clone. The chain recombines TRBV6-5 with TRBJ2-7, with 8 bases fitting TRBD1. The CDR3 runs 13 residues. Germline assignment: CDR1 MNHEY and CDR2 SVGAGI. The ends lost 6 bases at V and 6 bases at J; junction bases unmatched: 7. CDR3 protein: CASSRTGMREQYF. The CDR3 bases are TGTGCCAGCAGCCGGACAGGGATGCGCGAGCAGTACTTC.

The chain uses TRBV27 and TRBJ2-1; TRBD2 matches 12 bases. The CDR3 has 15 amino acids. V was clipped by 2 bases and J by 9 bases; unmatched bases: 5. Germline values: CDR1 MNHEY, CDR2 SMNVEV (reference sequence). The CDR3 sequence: CASSLILAGGVEQFF. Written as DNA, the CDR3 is TGTGCCAGCAGTTTAATACTAGCGGGAGGTGTTGAGCAGTTCTTC.